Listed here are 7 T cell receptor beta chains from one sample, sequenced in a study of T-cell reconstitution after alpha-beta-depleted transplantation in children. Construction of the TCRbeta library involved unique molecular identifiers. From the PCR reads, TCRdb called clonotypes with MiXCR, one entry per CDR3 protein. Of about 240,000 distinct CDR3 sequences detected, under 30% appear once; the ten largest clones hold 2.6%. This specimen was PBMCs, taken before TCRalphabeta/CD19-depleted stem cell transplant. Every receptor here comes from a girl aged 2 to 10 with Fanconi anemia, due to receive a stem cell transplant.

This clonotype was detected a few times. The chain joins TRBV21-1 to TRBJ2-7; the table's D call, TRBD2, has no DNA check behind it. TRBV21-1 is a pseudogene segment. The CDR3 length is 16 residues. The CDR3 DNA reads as TGTGCCAGCAGCAAAGCAGGGAGGACTAGCGCGGACGAGCAGTACTTC. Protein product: CASSKAGRTSADEQYF.

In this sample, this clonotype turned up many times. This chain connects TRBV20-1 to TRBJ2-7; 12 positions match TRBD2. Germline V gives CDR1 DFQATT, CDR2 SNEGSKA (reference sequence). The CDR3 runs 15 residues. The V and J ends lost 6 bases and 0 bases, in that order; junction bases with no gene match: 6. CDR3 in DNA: TGCAGTGCCCTCCGGACTAGCGGGGTCTCCTACGAGCAGTACTTC. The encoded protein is CSALRTSGVSYEQYF.

CDR3 sequence reads: CASSLDGRAVETQYF. CDR3 nucleotide sequence: TGTGCCAGCAGCTTGGACGGGAGGGCTGTGGAGACCCAGTACTTC. This chain uses TRBV11-2 with TRBJ2-5; 8 positions match TRBD2. This CDR3 has 15 amino acids. Germline trimming cut 3 bases from V and 5 bases from J; bases unmatched to any gene: 8. Germline CDR1 SGHAT, CDR2 FQNNGV.

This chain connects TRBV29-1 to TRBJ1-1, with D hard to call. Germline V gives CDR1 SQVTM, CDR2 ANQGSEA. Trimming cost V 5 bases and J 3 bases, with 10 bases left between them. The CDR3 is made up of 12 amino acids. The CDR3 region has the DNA TGCAGCGTTCCCCGCGGGGACACTGAAGCTTTCTTT. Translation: CSVPRGDTEAFF.

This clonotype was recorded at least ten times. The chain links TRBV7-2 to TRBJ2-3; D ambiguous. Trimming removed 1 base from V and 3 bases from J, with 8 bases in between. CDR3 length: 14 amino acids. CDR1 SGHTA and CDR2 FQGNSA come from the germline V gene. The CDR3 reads CASSLDRWTDTQYF. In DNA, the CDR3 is TGTGCCAGCAGCTTAGACCGTTGGACAGATACGCAGTATTTT.

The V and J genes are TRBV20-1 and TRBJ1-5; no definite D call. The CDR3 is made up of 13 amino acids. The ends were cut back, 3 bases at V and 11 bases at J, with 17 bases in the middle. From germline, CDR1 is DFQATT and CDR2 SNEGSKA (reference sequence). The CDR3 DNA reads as TGCAGTGCTAGTTCGGCCCGAGAATCATCCCAGCATTTT. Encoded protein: CSASSARESSQHF.

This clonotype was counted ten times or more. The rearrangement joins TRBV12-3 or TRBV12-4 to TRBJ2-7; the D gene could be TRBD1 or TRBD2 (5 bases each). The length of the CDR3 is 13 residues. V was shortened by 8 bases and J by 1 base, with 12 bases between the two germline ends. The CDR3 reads CASARDVSYEQYF. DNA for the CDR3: TGTGCCAGCGCCCGGGACGTTTCCTACGAGCAGTACTTC.